This is a list of T cell receptor beta chains from one sample in a study of CD8 T cells in ankylosing spondylitis. In TCRdb, the 5' RACE reads were re-called with MiXCR into one record per CDR3 protein. The data show around 330,000 distinct CDR3 sequences, around 10% seen once. The sample consisted of blood, either unsorted or a sorted T cell fraction (not recorded which). The receptors derive from a female donor with ankylosing spondylitis or in good health (not recorded which). Both conserved end residues are part of each CDR3. A D gene is named only where the DNA matches it firmly. The size entry is marked missing in some rows and otherwise reads once, few, many or a size class.

many TRBJ2-7 TRBV20-1 TRBD2 CSATTSGRPRSSYEQYF TGCAGTGCTACTACTAGCGGGAGGCCCCGCAGCTCCTACGAGCAGTACTTC
many TRBJ1-2 TRBV5-1 - CASSSKGDTSFYGYTF TGCGCCAGCAGCTCGAAGGGAGACACTTCTTTCTATGGCTACACCTTC
many TRBJ1-5 TRBV5-5 TRBD1 CASSTLGQLDNQPQHF TGTGCCAGCAGCACCCTGGGACAGCTGGACAATCAGCCCCAGCATTTT
many TRBJ1-5 TRBV7-2 - CASSLLVARNQPQHF TGTGCCAGCAGCTTATTGGTGGCACGCAATCAGCCCCAGCATTTT
- TRBJ2-7 TRBV9 TRBD1 CASSPTVTGDYEQYF TGTGCCAGCAGCCCGACGGTCACAGGGGACTACGAGCAGTACTTC
many TRBJ2-2 TRBV20-1 - CSAQEGGRSHTGELFF TGCAGTGCTCAAGAAGGGGGTCGGTCCCACACCGGGGAGCTGTTTTTT
many TRBJ1-1 TRBV5-1 TRBD1 CASGQGATEAFF TGCGCCAGCGGACAGGGGGCCACTGAAGCTTTCTTT
many TRBJ2-7 TRBV5-5 TRBD2 CASRRGLAGVDEQYF TGTGCCAGCAGAAGAGGGCTAGCGGGAGTCGACGAGCAGTACTTC
many TRBJ2-5 TRBV20-1 TRBD2 CSADLAGVFEETQYF TGCAGTGCTGATCTAGCGGGAGTATTTGAAGAGACCCAGTACTTC
many TRBJ1-4 TRBV12-3/TRBV12-4 - CASSTRALGEKLFF TGTGCCAGCAGCACCCGGGCTTTGGGGGAAAAACTGTTTTTT
many TRBJ2-1 TRBV29-1 TRBD1 CSVGTGPGQFF TGCAGCGTTGGGACAGGTCCAGGGCAGTTCTTC
many TRBJ2-1 TRBV20-1 - CSARDLAEQFF TGCAGTGCTAGAGATCTAGCTGAGCAGTTCTTC
many TRBJ2-7 TRBV12-3/TRBV12-4 TRBD2 CASSVAGVYEQYF TGTGCCAGCAGTGTAGCGGGAGTCTACGAGCAGTACTTC
- TRBJ2-7 TRBV23-1 TRBD1 CASSQSWTGAYEQYF TGCGCCAGCAGTCAATCTTGGACAGGGGCGTACGAGCAGTACTTC
many TRBJ2-1 TRBV7-8 - CASSLVAGSAPYNEQFF TGTGCCAGCAGCTTAGTTGCTGGCTCCGCACCGTACAATGAGCAGTTCTTC
many TRBJ1-2 TRBV11-2 - CASSLSSGMGGGYTF TGTGCCAGCAGCCTCTCATCTGGTATGGGCGGTGGCTACACCTTC
many TRBJ2-3 TRBV5-1 - CASSPDSVRGTQYF TGCGCCAGCAGCCCGGATTCAGTTAGGGGTACGCAGTATTTT
many TRBJ2-1 TRBV3-1 TRBD1 CASSQGDSYNEQFF TGTGCCAGCAGCCAAGGGGACAGTTACAATGAGCAGTTCTTC
few TRBJ2-3 TRBV15 TRBD1 CATSREPGQGVLTQYF TGTGCCACCAGCAGAGAACCGGGACAGGGGGTTCTTACGCAGTATTTT
many TRBJ1-4 TRBV28 - CASSGAGTPTATNEKLFF TGTGCCAGCAGTGGCGCCGGGACACCGACTGCAACTAATGAAAAACTGTTTTTT
many TRBJ1-1 TRBV7-2 - CASSAGHANTEAFF TGTGCCAGCAGCGCCGGACATGCGAACACTGAAGCTTTCTTT